The clone carrying this T cell receptor (beta chain) was found once. Germline CDR1 reads MNHNS; CDR2 reads SASEGT. Deletions cut 6 bases from V and 6 bases from J, with 11 bases between. This CDR3 contains 12 residues. The data derive from a study of T cell changes during pregnancy in multiple sclerosis. Generated by immunoSEQ multiplex PCR, the TCRdb table keeps only in-frame clones and is missing some. The data contain roughly 87,000 clones, about 91% of them singletons. This chain uses TRBV6-1 with TRBJ1-2; possible D gene TRBD1, 5 bases. The specimen comprised PBMCs, sampled in the first trimester of pregnancy. The receptor's source is a female donor in good health, serving as a control in a pregnancy study. Some clones in this sample may be carry-over from other donors' samples. The CDR3, as DNA: TGTGCCAGCAGGGACGGACAAAATGGCTACACCTTC. The encoded protein is CASRDGQNGYTF.